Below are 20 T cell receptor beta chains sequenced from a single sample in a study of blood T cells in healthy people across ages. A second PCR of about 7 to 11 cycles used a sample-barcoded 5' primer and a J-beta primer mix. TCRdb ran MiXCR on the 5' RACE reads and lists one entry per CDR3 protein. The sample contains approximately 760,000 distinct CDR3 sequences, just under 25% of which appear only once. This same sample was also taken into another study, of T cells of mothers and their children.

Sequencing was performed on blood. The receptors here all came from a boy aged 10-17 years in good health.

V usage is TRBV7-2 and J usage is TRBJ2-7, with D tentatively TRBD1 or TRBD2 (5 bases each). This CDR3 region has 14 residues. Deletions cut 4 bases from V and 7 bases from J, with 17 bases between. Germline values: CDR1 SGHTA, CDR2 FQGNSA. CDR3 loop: CASSSATGRGEQYF. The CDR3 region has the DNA TGTGCCAGCAGCTCCGCGACGGGGCGAGGAGAGCAGTACTTC.

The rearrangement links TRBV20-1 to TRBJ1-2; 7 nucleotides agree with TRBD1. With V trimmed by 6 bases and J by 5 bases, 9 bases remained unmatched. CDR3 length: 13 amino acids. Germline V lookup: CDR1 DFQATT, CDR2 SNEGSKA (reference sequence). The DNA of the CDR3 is TGCAGTGCGGAGACAGGGAAAGGGTATGGCTACACCTTC. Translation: CSAETGKGYGYTF.

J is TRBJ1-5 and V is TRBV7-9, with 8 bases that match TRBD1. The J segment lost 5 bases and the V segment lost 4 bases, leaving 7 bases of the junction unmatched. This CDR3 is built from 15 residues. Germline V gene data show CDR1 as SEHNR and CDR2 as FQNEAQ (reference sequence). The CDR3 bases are TGTGCCAGCAGCTCGACAGGGGAGGGGGATCAGCCCCAGCATTTT. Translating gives CASSSTGEGDQPQHF.

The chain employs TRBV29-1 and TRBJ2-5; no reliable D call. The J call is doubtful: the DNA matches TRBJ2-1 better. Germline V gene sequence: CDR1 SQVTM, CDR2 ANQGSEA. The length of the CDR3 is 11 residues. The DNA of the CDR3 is TGCAGCGTTGAAGCGCCAAAGGGGCAGTTCTTC. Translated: CSVEAPKGQFF.

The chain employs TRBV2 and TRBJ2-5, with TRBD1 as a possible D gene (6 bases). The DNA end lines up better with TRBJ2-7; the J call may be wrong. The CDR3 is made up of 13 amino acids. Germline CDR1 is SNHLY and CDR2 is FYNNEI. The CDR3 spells CASRADSPYEQYF. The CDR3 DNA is TGTGCCAGCAGGGCGGACAGCCCCTACGAGCAGTACTTC.

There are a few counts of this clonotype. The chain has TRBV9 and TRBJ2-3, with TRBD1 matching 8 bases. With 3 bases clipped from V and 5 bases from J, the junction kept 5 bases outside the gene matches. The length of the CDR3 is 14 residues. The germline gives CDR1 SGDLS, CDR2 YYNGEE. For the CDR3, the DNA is TGTGCCAGCAGCGAAGGACAGGGCCGAGATACGCAGTATTTT. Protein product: CASSEGQGRDTQYF. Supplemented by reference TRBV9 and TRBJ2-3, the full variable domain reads DSGVTQTPKHLITATGQRVTLRCSPRSGDLSVYWYQQSLDQGLQFLIQYYNGEERAKGNILERFSAQQFPDLHSELNLSSLELGDSALYFCASSEGQGRDTQYFGPGTRLTVL.

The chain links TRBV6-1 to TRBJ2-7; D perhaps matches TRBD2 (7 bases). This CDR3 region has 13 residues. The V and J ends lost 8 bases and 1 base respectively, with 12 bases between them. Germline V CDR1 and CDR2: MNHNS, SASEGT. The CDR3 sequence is CASGAGASYEQYF. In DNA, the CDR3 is TGTGCCAGCGGGGCGGGGGCGTCCTACGAGCAGTACTTC.

The CDR3 here is CASSPLARYEQYF. DNA for the CDR3: TGCGCCAGCAGCCCGTTGGCACGATACGAGCAGTACTTC. The V call is TRBV5-1, the J call TRBJ2-7; no clear D gene. The CDR3 is made up of 13 amino acids. Looked up from germline, CDR1 is SGHRS and CDR2 is YFSETQ. Trimming pared 4 bases from V and 4 bases from J, leaving 12 bases between.

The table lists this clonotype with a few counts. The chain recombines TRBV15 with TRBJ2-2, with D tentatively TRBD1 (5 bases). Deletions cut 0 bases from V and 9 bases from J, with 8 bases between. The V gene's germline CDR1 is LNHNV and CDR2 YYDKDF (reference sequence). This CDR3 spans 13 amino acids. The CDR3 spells CATSRDGARELFF. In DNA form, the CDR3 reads TGTGCCACCAGCAGAGATGGGGCGCGGGAGCTGTTTTTT.

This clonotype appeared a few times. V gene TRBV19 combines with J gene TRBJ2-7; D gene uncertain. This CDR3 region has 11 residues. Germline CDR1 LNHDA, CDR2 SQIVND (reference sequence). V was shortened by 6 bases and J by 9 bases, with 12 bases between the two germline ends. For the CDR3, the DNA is TGTGCCAGTAGCAACCTACAGCGGCAGTACTTC. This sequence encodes CASSNLQRQYF.

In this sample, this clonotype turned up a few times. Here the CDR3 reads CASSSLEGSYEQYF. The CDR3 DNA reads TGTGCCAGCAGTTCCCTGGAGGGGTCCTACGAGCAGTACTTC. V usage is TRBV6-5 and J usage is TRBJ2-7, with D maybe TRBD2 (6 bases). V was pared by 4 bases and J by 1 base, with 11 bases between. Germline V gene sequence: CDR1 MNHEY, CDR2 SVGAGI. The length of the CDR3 is 14 residues.

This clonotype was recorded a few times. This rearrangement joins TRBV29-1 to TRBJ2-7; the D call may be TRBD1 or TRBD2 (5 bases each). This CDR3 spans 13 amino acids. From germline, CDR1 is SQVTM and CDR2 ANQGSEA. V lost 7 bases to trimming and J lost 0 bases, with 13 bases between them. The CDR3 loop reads CSGRDPSSYEQYF. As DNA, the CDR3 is TGCAGCGGCAGGGACCCGAGCTCCTACGAGCAGTACTTC.

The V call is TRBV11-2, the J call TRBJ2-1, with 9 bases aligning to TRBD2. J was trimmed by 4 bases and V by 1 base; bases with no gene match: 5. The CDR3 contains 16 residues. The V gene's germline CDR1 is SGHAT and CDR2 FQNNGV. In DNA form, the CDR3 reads TGTGCCAGCAGCTTAGGTCCACTAGCGGGTTACAATGAGCAGTTCTTC. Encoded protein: CASSLGPLAGYNEQFF.

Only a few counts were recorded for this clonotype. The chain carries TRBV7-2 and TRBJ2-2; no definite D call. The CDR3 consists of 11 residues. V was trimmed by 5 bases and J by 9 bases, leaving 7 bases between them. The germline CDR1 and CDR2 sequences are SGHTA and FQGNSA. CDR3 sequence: CASSPQRELFF. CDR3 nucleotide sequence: TGTGCCAGCAGCCCCCAAAGGGAGCTGTTTTTT.

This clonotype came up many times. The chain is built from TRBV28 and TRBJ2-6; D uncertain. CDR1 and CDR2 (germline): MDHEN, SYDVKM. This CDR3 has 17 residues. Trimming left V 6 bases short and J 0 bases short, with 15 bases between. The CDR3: CASSPLRRSSGANVLTF. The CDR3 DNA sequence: TGTGCCAGCAGCCCTCTGAGACGGTCCTCTGGGGCCAACGTCCTGACTTTC.

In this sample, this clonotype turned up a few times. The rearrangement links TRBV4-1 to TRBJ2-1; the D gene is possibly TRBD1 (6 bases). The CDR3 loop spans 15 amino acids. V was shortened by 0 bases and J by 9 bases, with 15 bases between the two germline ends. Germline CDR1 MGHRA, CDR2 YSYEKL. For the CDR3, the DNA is TGCGCCAGCAGCCAAGACCACCGTGGGGGCGGTGAGCAGTTCTTC. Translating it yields CASSQDHRGGGEQFF.

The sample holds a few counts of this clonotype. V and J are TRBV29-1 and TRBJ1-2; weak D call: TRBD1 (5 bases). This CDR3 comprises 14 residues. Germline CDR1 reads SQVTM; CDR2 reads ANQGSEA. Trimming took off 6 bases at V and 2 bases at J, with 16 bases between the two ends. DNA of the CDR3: TGCAGCGTCACTGGTGGGGGATCAAACTATGGCTACACCTTC. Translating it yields CSVTGGGSNYGYTF.

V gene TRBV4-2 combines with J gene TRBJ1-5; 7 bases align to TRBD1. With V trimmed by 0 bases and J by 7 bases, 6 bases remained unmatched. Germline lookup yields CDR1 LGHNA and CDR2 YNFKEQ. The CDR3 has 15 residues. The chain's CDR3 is CASSQDGQGGQPQHF. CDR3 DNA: TGTGCCAGCAGCCAAGACGGGCAGGGGGGACAGCCCCAGCATTTT.

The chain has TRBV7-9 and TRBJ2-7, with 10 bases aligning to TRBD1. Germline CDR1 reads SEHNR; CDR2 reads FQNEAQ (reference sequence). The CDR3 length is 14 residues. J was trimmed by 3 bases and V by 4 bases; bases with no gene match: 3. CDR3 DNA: TGTGCCAGCAGCTCAGGACAGGGGGTCTACGAGCAGTACTTC. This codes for CASSSGQGVYEQYF.

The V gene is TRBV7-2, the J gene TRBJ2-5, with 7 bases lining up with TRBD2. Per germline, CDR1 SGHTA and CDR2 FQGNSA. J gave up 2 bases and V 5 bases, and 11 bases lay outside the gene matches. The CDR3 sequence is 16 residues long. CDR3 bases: TGTGCCAGCAGCCAGAGGGCGGGGAGGGTGCAAGAGACCCAGTACTTC. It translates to CASSQRAGRVQETQYF.